The 4 T cell receptor beta chains reported below all come from one sample, sequenced in a study of T cell responses to AZD1222 COVID-19 vaccine. Produced via immunoSEQ multiplex PCR; TCRdb's table is partial and in-frame only. The table lists 120,000 to 150,000 clones, more than 75% of them singletons. The source was peripheral blood, collected 28 days after the second AZD1222 dose. The receptors shown here come from an adult who received the AZD1222 COVID-19 vaccine.

The rearrangement joins TRBV3-1 (or the pseudogene TRBV3-2) to TRBJ2-1; no reliable D call. The length of the CDR3 is 13 residues. The V end was cut by 1 base, the J end by 7 bases, with 8 bases between. CDR1 LGHDT and CDR2 YNNKEL come from the germline V gene (reference sequence). CDR3 nucleotide sequence: TGTGCCAGCAGCCAAGTTCAGAGAAATGAGCAGTTCTTC. Protein: CASSQVQRNEQFF.

V gene TRBV29-1 combines with J gene TRBJ2-1; D may be TRBD1 (5 bases). V dropped 7 bases and J dropped 6 bases, with 16 bases sitting between them. Per the germline V gene, CDR1 is SQVTM and CDR2 is ANQGSEA. This CDR3 is built from 13 residues. CDR3 DNA sequence: TGCAGCGCGGTCGGTGGGGCTTTCAATGAGCAGTTCTTC. Translating it yields CSAVGGAFNEQFF.

The genes are TRBV28 and TRBJ1-5, with 7 bases that match TRBD1. Germline CDR1 is MDHEN and CDR2 is SYDVKM. The CDR3 is 15 amino acids. V dropped 3 bases and J dropped 0; count of bases not matched to a gene: 2. CDR3 loop: CASSLEGASNQPQHF. CDR3 DNA: TGTGCCAGCAGTTTGGAGGGGGCTAGCAATCAGCCCCAGCATTTT.

V and J are TRBV7-8 and TRBJ2-7; 8 nucleotides line up with TRBD1. The CDR3 is made up of 15 amino acids. CDR1 SGHVS and CDR2 FQNEAQ come from the germline V gene. Unmatched junction bases numbered 10, after V lost 3 bases and J lost 6 bases. The DNA of the CDR3 is TGTGCCAGCAGCTTCGTCGGGACAGGCCAGGGCGAGCAGTACTTC. It encodes CASSFVGTGQGEQYF.